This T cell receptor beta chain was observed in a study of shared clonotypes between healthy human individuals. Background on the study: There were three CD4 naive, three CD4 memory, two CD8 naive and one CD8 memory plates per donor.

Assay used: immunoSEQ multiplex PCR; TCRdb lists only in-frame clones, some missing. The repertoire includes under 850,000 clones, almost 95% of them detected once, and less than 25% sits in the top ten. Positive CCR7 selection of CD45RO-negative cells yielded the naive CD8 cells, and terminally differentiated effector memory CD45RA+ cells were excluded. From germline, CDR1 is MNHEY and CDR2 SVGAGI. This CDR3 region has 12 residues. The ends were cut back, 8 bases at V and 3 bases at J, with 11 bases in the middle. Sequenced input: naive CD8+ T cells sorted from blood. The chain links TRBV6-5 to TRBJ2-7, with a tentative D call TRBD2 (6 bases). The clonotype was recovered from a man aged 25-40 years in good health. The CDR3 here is CASGRSLYEQYF. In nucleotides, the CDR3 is TGTGCCAGCGGGAGGTCACTCTACGAGCAGTACTTC.